Included here is one TCR beta chain sequence, with context. Its target is not known. V was pared by 1 base and J by 5 bases, with 11 bases of the junction left unmatched. Germline V lookup: CDR1 LNHNV, CDR2 YYDKDF (reference sequence). The CDR3 sequence is 17 residues long. Roughly 2.2 micrograms of genomic DNA (from cryopreserved PBMCs) were used for TCR beta libraries. Repertoires were generated with immunoSEQ multiplex PCR, while TCRdb's copy carries only in-frame clones and drops some. The table shows 300,000 to 350,000 clones, with just under 80% occurring only once. These data belong to a study of cytotoxic CD8 clonotypes in ibrutinib-treated CLL. Looking at the study overall: Response samples were taken after a median of about twelve months on treatment, range 6 to 36. Samples yielded averages of 250,000 or so productive templates and about 100,000 productive rearrangements. Notes on the study in general: Among the clonotypes, public ones were uncommon and contracted or held stable on treatment.

This receptor was identified in a human donor with chronic lymphocytic leukemia. The material sequenced was PBMCs, taken before ibrutinib treatment. The V call is TRBV15, the J call TRBJ2-1; 7 bases are a match to TRBD1. CDR3 amino acids: CATSRVPTGALNNEQFF. The CDR3 region has the DNA TGTGCCACCAGCAGAGTCCCAACAGGGGCCCTTAACAATGAGCAGTTCTTC.